The 18 T cell receptor beta chains in this list originate from one sample, sequenced in a study of shared clonotypes between healthy human individuals. Generated by immunoSEQ multiplex PCR, the TCRdb table keeps only in-frame clones and is missing some. The sample consists of 2,500,000 or so clones, roughly 93% of them appearing once. The sample was naive CD4+ T cells from PBMCs. Documented subset: CD45RA+ positively selected. The origin of the receptors is a young man in good health. Some clones in this sample may be carry-over from other donors' samples.

V is TRBV28 and J is TRBJ2-2; either TRBD1 or TRBD2 may fit D (5 bases each). With 4 bases removed from V and 3 bases from J, the gap between germline ends came to 12 bases. Germline lookup yields CDR1 MDHEN and CDR2 SYDVKM. This CDR3 is built from 15 residues. In DNA form, the CDR3 reads TGTGCCAGCAGTTACCGGGACCAGTACACCGGGGAGCTGTTTTTT. It translates to CASSYRDQYTGELFF. Full variable domain (rest looked up from reference TRBV28 and TRBJ2-2): DVKVTQSSRYLVKRTGEKVFLECVQDMDHENMFWYRQDPGLGLRLIYFSYDVKMKEKGDIPEGYSVSREKKERFSLILESASTNQTSMYLCASSYRDQYTGELFFGEGSRLTVL.

The sample holds one count of this clone. The chain combines TRBV5-8 with TRBJ2-3, with 9 bases identical to TRBD1. V lost 4 bases to trimming and J lost 2 bases; unmatched junction nucleotides: 5. The CDR3 is made up of 15 amino acids. Germline V gene data show CDR1 as SGHTS and CDR2 as YDEGEE. The CDR3 is CASSPWDRATDTQYF. DNA for the CDR3: TGTGCCAGCAGCCCGTGGGACAGGGCCACAGATACGCAGTATTTT.

This chain links TRBV27 with TRBJ1-2; D possibly corresponds to TRBD1 (5 bases). CDR1 and CDR2 (germline): MNHEY, SMNVEV (reference sequence). The V end lost 0 bases, the J end lost 8 bases, and 10 bases lay between the germline ends. The CDR3 totals 13 residues. The CDR3 reads CASSLSRARGYTF. Written as DNA, the CDR3 is TGTGCCAGCAGTTTATCCAGGGCCAGAGGCTACACCTTC.

The chain has TRBV7-9 and TRBJ2-7; the D is unclear. V lost 5 bases to trimming and J lost 6 bases, with 23 bases between them. The CDR3 consists of 16 residues. Germline CDR1 and CDR2: SEHNR and FQNEAQ (reference sequence). This chain's CDR3 is CASSPVTAQAQSEQYF. DNA for the CDR3: TGTGCCAGCAGCCCAGTTACGGCCCAGGCCCAGAGCGAGCAGTACTTC.

J is TRBJ2-5 and V is TRBV27, with D maybe TRBD2 (6 bases). The CDR3 sequence is 19 residues long. Trimming shortened V by 5 bases and J by 5 bases, and 30 bases separated the two germline ends. Germline loops: CDR1 MNHEY, CDR2 SMNVEV (reference sequence). CDR3 loop: CASSPQPRDWLPGRETQYF. As DNA, the CDR3 is TGTGCCAGCAGTCCCCAACCCCGGGACTGGCTACCCGGCCGGGAGACCCAGTACTTC.

The chain combines TRBV29-1 with TRBJ1-5, with D possibly being TRBD1 (5 bases). The V gene's germline CDR1 is SQVTM and CDR2 ANQGSEA. Trimming left V 6 bases short and J 2 bases short, with 11 bases between. This CDR3 is built from 13 residues. Here the CDR3 DNA reads TGCAGCGTCGGCAGGGATGGCAATCAGCCCCAGCATTTT. This encodes CSVGRDGNQPQHF.

This clone was observed once. The chain recombines TRBV7-9 with TRBJ2-5, with TRBD1 matching over 10 bases. This CDR3 comprises 15 residues. Germline CDR1 SEHNR, CDR2 FQNEAQ (reference sequence). The ends lost 5 bases at V and 4 bases at J; junction bases unmatched: 7. CDR3 DNA sequence: TGTGCCAGCAGCCCGACAGGGGGCTCGGCAGAGACCCAGTACTTC. It is translated as CASSPTGGSAETQYF.

The V gene is TRBV19, the J gene TRBJ2-7; maybe TRBD1 (5 bases). The CDR3 contains 14 residues. Germline assignment: CDR1 LNHDA and CDR2 SQIVND (reference sequence). With 4 bases removed from V and 7 bases from J, the gap between germline ends came to 17 bases. The CDR3 nucleotides are TGTGCCAGTAGTACTTATAGACAGATGCGTGAGCAGTACTTC. Protein: CASSTYRQMREQYF.

This clone was detected only a few times. The chain links TRBV2 to TRBJ1-5, with unresolved D. The CDR3 is made up of 13 amino acids. The V and J ends lost 3 bases and 3 bases respectively, with 6 bases between them. Germline V gives CDR1 SNHLY, CDR2 FYNNEI. The CDR3 loop is CASSDRLNQPQHF. The DNA for the CDR3 is TGTGCCAGCAGTGACAGGCTCAATCAGCCCCAGCATTTT.

A few counts support this clone. The chain uses TRBV30 and TRBJ1-5, with D possibly TRBD1 on 6 matching bases. The CDR3 has 15 amino acids. The germline CDR1 and CDR2 sequences are GTSNPN and SVGIG (reference sequence). V gave up 2 bases and J gave up 5 bases, with 16 bases separating them. The CDR3 DNA is TGTGCCTGGAGTAGCAGGACAGCTGGGCATCAGCCCCAGCATTTT. This sequence encodes CAWSSRTAGHQPQHF.

This clone occurred once. The CDR3 nucleotides read TGTGCCAGCAGCATCCGGGACAGGGGGCTAAACACCATATATTTT. It is translated as CASSIRDRGLNTIYF. The chain uses TRBV9 and TRBJ1-3, with 12 bases aligning to TRBD1. This CDR3 has 15 amino acids. The V and J ends lost 4 bases and 6 bases, in that order; junction bases with no gene match: 5. Germline CDR1 SGDLS, CDR2 YYNGEE.

This chain uses TRBV6-1 with TRBJ2-7; TRBD1 agrees at 8 bases. Trimming took 5 bases from V and 4 from J; bases not matched to a gene: 10. Germline V CDR1 and CDR2: MNHNS, SASEGT. The CDR3 contains 15 residues. The CDR3 nucleotides are TGTGCCAGCAGTACCGCCAGGGGGCTATCTTACGAGCAGTACTTC. It yields the protein CASSTARGLSYEQYF.

This clone showed up just once. The rearrangement links TRBV6-1 to TRBJ2-1; no reliable D call. The CDR3 totals 14 residues. V was trimmed by 0 bases and J by 4 bases, leaving 7 bases between them. Looked up from germline, CDR1 is MNHNS and CDR2 is SASEGT. For the CDR3, the DNA is TGTGCCAGCAGTGAAGCGGCCCAGTACAATGAGCAGTTCTTC. Translating it yields CASSEAAQYNEQFF.

This chain connects TRBV25-1 to TRBJ2-4, with 7 nucleotides matching TRBD1. The CDR3 sequence is 14 residues long. V lost 4 bases, J lost 6 bases, and 6 bases stayed unmatched. The germline V gene has CDR1 MGHDK and CDR2 SYGVNS. The CDR3, as DNA: TGTGCCAGCAGTGGTGGGACAGTGTCAAACATTCAGTACTTC. This translates into CASSGGTVSNIQYF.

The chain has TRBV5-4 and TRBJ2-7, with D perhaps matching TRBD1 (5 bases). The germline CDR1 and CDR2 sequences are SGHNT and YYREEE (reference sequence). Trimming removed 4 bases from V and 6 bases from J, with 17 bases in between. CDR3 length: 14 residues. This chain's CDR3 is CASSPKPPGIEQYF. The CDR3 coding sequence is TGTGCCAGCAGCCCAAAGCCCCCAGGGATCGAGCAGTACTTC. Full variable domain (remainder filled in from reference TRBV5-4 and TRBJ2-7): ETGVTQSPTHLIKTRGQQVTLRCSSQSGHNTVSWYQQALGQGPQFIFQYYREEENGRGNFPPRFSGLQFPNYSSELNVNALELDDSALYLCASSPKPPGIEQYFGPGTRLTVT.

This chain uses TRBV5-8 with TRBJ2-4, with D unresolved. Germline V gene sequence: CDR1 SGHTS, CDR2 YDEGEE. The V end was cut by 4 bases, the J end by 0 bases, with 8 bases between. The CDR3 has 14 residues. CDR3 coding DNA: TGTGCCAGCAGCCCATGGCCAGCCAAAAACATTCAGTACTTC. It encodes CASSPWPAKNIQYF.

This clone came up once. This same CDR3 is encoded by further DNA sequences in the sample. The chain links TRBV6-1 to TRBJ1-5; D not resolved. The CDR3 consists of 16 residues. The V end lost 0 bases, the J end lost 0 bases, and 9 bases lay between the germline ends. Germline CDR1 MNHNS, CDR2 SASEGT. CDR3 residues: CASSEAYGYSNQPQHF. For the CDR3, the DNA is TGTGCCAGCAGTGAAGCCTACGGCTATAGCAATCAGCCCCAGCATTTT.

The chain couples TRBV28 to TRBJ2-7; tentative D call: TRBD1 (6 bases). V was cut by 8 bases and J by 6 bases, with 17 bases left in between. This CDR3 is built from 13 residues. Germline V gene sequence: CDR1 MDHEN, CDR2 SYDVKM. As DNA, the CDR3 is TGTGCCAGCCTGACAGGCACAGGAGGCGAGCAGTACTTC. Translation: CASLTGTGGEQYF.